These T cell receptor beta chains were read from a single sample in a study of T cells in Graves' hyperthyroidism and ophthalmopathy. TCRdb reanalysed the multiplex PCR reads using MiXCR and keeps one entry per CDR3 protein. The repertoire holds 500,000 to 750,000 distinct CDR3 sequences, over 12% seen once, with 7% to 9% in the top ten. Input material: blood. These receptors all stem from a woman aged 18-29 years with Graves' ophthalmopathy. Both conserved end residues are part of each CDR3. D genes are given only for firm matches. A clone size is listed for some rows: how often the clone was seen (once, few, many), or a class if it is expanded.

>TRBV2|-|TRBJ2-3|many
CASSDLQTGTDTQYF
TGTGCCAGCAGTGATCTCCAAACGGGGACAGATACGCAGTATTTT
>TRBV3-1|TRBD2|TRBJ2-1|few
CASRYTSGRGGEQFF
TGTGCCAGCAGATACACTAGCGGGAGAGGTGGTGAGCAGTTCTTC
>TRBV29-1|-|TRBJ2-7|-
CSVGKNSYEQYF
TGCAGCGTTGGGAAAAACAGCTACGAGCAGTACTTC
>TRBV7-3|-|TRBJ2-7|many
CASSLWAASSGYEQYF
TGTGCCAGCAGCTTATGGGCAGCCAGCTCCGGGTACGAGCAGTACTTC
>TRBV3-1|-|TRBJ2-4|many
CASSQPGLDQNIQYF
TGTGCCAGCAGCCAACCAGGCCTAGATCAAAACATTCAGTACTTC
>TRBV9|-|TRBJ2-7|few
CASSVDDYEQYF
TGTGCCAGCAGCGTAGATGATTACGAGCAGTACTTC
>TRBV3-1|TRBD2|TRBJ2-7|few
CASSPWGLYYEQYF
TGTGCCAGCAGCCCCTGGGGACTATACTACGAGCAGTACTTC
>TRBV19|-|TRBJ2-2|many
CASSLMPTLSGELFF
TGTGCCAGTAGTCTGATGCCGACTTTGTCCGGGGAGCTGTTTTTT
>TRBV10-3|-|TRBJ1-1|-
CASSEAGALVPAFF
TGTGCCAGCAGTGAGGCCGGGGCTCTGGTACCCGCTTTCTTT
>TRBV3-1|-|TRBJ1-5|many
CASSQSDNQPQHF
TGTGCCAGCAGCCAATCCGACAATCAGCCCCAGCATTTT
>TRBV6-1|-|TRBJ1-5|many
CASRITGYSNQPQHF
TGTGCCAGCAGGATTACAGGCTATAGCAATCAGCCCCAGCATTTT
>TRBV6-1|-|TRBJ2-2|many
CASTLQGVPGELFF
TGTGCCAGCACCCTACAGGGTGTACCCGGGGAGCTGTTTTTT
>TRBV29-1|-|TRBJ2-2|many
CSVVPDAGELFF
TGCAGCGTTGTCCCCGACGCCGGGGAGCTGTTTTTT
>TRBV6-2/TRBV6-3|-|TRBJ1-3|-
CASSIHVARGNTIYF
TGTGCCAGCAGTATACACGTCGCGCGAGGAAACACCATATATTTT
>TRBV7-9|TRBD2|TRBJ2-1|many
CASSPVAGGYNEQFF
TGTGCCAGCAGCCCAGTAGCGGGAGGTTACAATGAGCAGTTCTTC
>TRBV28|-|TRBJ1-2|many
CASSLTRRLNYGYTF
TGTGCCAGCAGTCTCACCAGGAGACTTAACTATGGCTACACCTTC
>TRBV28|-|TRBJ1-2|many
CASSVPGEGGRGYTF
TGTGCCAGCAGTGTCCCGGGGGAGGGAGGTAGAGGCTACACCTTC
>TRBV9|-|TRBJ2-7|many
CASSAARSYEQYF
TGTGCCAGCAGCGCCGCCCGCTCCTACGAGCAGTACTTC
>TRBV13|-|TRBJ2-7|-
CASSSEQGSGNEQYF
TGTGCCAGCAGCTCTGAACAGGGATCTGGAAACGAGCAGTACTTC
>TRBV19|TRBD1|TRBJ2-5|few
CASSRGTGFETQYF
TGTGCCAGTAGTAGGGGGACAGGGTTTGAGACCCAGTACTTC
>TRBV25-1|TRBD1|TRBJ2-1|-
CASSEMRQGYNEQFF
TGTGCCAGCAGTGAAATGAGACAGGGGTACAATGAGCAGTTCTTC
>TRBV7-2|-|TRBJ1-1|many
CASSLVSSNTEAFF
TGTGCCAGCAGCTTAGTGTCCTCGAACACTGAAGCTTTCTTT
>TRBV2|TRBD2|TRBJ2-7|many
CASSAPRPGLVINYEQYF
TGTGCCAGCAGTGCCCCCCGGCCAGGACTAGTGATAAACTACGAGCAGTACTTC
>TRBV12-3/TRBV12-4|-|TRBJ2-3|many
CASSTGVSGIADTQYF
TGTGCCAGCAGTACAGGGGTTAGCGGGATCGCAGATACGCAGTATTTT
>TRBV27|TRBD2|TRBJ2-1|many
CASSLSGRRRNEQFF
TGTGCCAGCAGTTTAAGCGGGAGGCGGCGAAATGAGCAGTTCTTC
>TRBV9|TRBD2|TRBJ2-3|many
CASSPRTSGRADTQYF
TGTGCCAGCAGCCCCCGGACTAGCGGGAGGGCGGATACGCAGTATTTT
>TRBV28|TRBD2|TRBJ2-1|many
CASRSRLAGGYNEQFF
TGTGCCAGCAGGTCTAGACTAGCGGGAGGATACAATGAGCAGTTCTTC